This record looks at one T cell receptor (beta chain) sequence and its context. There are many counts of this clonotype. The antigen it binds to is not known. No much larger clone exists at a distance of one base, and base qualities are not known. A case-control design nested within a healthcare worker cohort in London, UK, was used, with weekly nasopharyngeal swab PCR tests and blood sampling performed. Between 23 and 31 March 2020, the week of the UK lockdown, healthcare workers were enrolled and then followed up weekly for as long as 16 weeks. The data belong to a study of early T cells in non-severe SARS-CoV-2 infection (dated by TCRdb to the early 2020s). Looking at the study overall: TCR sequencing used bulk RNA from unsorted whole blood, so alpha and beta chains could not be paired. What the work shows at the level of the full study, not this receptor alone: VDJdb matching was skewed toward anti-spike CD8 responses and likely underestimated virus-specific expansions by missing private and CD4 specificities.

Libraries came from 5' RACE. The sequencing machine was a NextSeq 500. Unique molecular identifiers were attached to individual cDNA molecules in the TCR library protocol so that sequencing error and PCR bias could be corrected. Both TCR alpha and beta chains were sequenced, and tight co-correlation was observed between alpha and beta sequence abundances in each sample. The paper's data handling went like this. Decombinator V4 was used to annotate the V gene, J gene and CDR3 of the TCR sequences. TCRs were defined as expanded if a significant change between any two time points was detected under a Poisson model with p below 0.0001. TCR abundances were normalised to the total number of TCRs sequenced per sample and expressed as counts per million. TRAV1-2 paired with TRAJ12, TRAJ20 or TRAJ33 defined MAIT TCRs, while TRAV10 paired with TRAJ18 defined iNKT TCRs. VDJdb, accessed 1 November 2021, was searched for CMV, EBV and SARS-CoV-2 annotated TCRs, excluding TCRs annotated for multiple antigens. TCRdb ran its own pipeline on the public reads, namely fastp trimming at Q25 and MiXCR clone calling, and kept in-frame beta chains. CDR3 protein sequences are deduplicated, and each keeps its most common genes and DNA. These V and J calls rely on TCRdb rather than the paper's analysis. For this sample the table gives about 81,000 distinct CDR3 sequences, of which 13% to 15% were detected only once. The ten largest clones add up to approximately 11% of the sample.

Trimming removed 7 bases from V and 0 bases from J, leaving 24 bases between the germline ends. The CDR3 starts with the cysteine, ends with the phenylalanine, and has 18 residues. Only the CDR3 DNA stays, 54 bases, in frame from base 1. Sequences SNHLY (CDR1) and FYNNEI (CDR2) are obtained from the germline V gene. The specimen was whole blood. The receptor's source is an adult who was a healthcare worker with PCR-confirmed SARS-CoV-2 infection or an uninfected control (not recorded which). The chain is made from TRBV2 and TRBJ1-1, with the D segment identity uncertain. In nucleotide form, the sequence is TGTGCCAGCACCAAGAGGGAAGGTGGCAGTAGCATGAACACTGAAGCTTTCTTT. The encoded protein is CASTKREGGSSMNTEAFF.